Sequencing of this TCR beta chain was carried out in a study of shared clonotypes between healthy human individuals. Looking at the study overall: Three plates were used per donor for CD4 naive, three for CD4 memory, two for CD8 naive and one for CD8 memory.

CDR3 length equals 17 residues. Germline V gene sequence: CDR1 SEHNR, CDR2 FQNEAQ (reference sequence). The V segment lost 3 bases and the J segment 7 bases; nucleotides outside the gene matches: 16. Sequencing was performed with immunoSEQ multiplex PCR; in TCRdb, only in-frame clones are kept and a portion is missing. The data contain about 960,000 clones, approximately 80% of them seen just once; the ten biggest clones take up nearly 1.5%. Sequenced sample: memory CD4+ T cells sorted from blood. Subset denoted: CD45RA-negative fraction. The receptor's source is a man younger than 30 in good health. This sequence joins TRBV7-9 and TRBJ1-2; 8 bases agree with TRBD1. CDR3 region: CASSLSVPQGASSGYTF. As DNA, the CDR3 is TGTGCCAGCAGCTTGTCAGTACCGCAGGGGGCGAGCAGTGGCTACACCTTC.